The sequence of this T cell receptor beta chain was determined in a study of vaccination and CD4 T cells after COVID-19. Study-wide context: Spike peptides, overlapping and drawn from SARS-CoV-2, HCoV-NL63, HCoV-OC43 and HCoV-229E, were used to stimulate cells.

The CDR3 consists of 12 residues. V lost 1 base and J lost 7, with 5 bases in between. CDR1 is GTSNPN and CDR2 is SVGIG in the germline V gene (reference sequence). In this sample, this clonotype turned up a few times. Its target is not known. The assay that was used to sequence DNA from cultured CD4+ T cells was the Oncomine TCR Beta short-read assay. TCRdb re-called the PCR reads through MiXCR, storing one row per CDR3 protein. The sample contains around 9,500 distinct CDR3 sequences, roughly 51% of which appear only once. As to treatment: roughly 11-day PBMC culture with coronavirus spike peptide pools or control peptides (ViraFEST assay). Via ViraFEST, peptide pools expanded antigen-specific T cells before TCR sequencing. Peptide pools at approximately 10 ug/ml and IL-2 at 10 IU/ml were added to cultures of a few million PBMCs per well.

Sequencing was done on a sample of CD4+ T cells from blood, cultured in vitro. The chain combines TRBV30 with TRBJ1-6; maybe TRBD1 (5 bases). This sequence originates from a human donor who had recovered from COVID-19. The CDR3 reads CAWSGGNSPLHF. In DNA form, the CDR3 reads TGTGCCTGGAGTGGGGGGAATTCACCCCTCCACTTT.